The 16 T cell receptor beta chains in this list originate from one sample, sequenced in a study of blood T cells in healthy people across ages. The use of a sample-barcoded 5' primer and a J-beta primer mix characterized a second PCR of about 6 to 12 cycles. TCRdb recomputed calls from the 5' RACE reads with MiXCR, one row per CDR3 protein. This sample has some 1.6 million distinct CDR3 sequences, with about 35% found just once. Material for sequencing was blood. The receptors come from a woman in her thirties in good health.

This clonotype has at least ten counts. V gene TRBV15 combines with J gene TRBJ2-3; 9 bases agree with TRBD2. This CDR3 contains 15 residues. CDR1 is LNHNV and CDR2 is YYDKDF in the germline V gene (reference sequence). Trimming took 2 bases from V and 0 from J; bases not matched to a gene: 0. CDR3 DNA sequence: TGTGCCACCAGCAGACTAGCGGGGAGCACAGATACGCAGTATTTT. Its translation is CATSRLAGSTDTQYF.

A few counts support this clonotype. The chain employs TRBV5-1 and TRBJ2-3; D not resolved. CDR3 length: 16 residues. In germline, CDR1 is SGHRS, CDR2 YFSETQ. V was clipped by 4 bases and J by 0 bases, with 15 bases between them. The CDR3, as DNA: TGCGCCAGCAGCACGACGTGGGCATTAAGCACAGATACGCAGTATTTT. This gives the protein CASSTTWALSTDTQYF.

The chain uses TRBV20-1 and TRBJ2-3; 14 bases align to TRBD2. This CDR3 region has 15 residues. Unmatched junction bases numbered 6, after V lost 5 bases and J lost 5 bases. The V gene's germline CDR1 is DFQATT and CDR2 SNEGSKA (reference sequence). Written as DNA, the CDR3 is TGCAGTGCTCCGACTAGCGGGGGGGCCAGAGATACGCAGTATTTT. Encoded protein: CSAPTSGGARDTQYF.

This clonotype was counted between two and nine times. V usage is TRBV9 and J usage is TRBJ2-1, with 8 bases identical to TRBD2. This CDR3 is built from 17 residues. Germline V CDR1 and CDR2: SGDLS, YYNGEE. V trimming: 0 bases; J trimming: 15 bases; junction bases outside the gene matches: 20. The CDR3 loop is CASSVVGRGLVGPRRFF. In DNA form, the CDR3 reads TGTGCCAGCAGCGTAGTGGGAAGGGGACTAGTAGGCCCTAGGAGGTTCTTC.

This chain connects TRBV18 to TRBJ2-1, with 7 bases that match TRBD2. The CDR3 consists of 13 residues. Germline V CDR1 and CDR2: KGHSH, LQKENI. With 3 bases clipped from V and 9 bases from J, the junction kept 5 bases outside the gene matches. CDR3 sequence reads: CASSPGTIGEQFF. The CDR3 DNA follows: TGTGCCAGCTCACCCGGGACTATTGGTGAGCAGTTCTTC.

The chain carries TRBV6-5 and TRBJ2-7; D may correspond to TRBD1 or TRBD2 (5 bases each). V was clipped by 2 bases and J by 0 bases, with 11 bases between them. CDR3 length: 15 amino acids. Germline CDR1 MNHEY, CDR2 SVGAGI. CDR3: CASSYRDPRSYEQYF. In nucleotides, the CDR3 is TGTGCCAGCAGTTACCGGGACCCACGCTCCTACGAGCAGTACTTC.

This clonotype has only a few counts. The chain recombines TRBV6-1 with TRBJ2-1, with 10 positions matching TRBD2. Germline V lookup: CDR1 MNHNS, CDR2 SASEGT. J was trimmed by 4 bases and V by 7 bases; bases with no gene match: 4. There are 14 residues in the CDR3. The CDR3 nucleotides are TGTGCCAGCAAATGGACTAGCGGTTACAATGAGCAGTTCTTC. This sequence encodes CASKWTSGYNEQFF.

The CDR3 region is CASSDGWGGYGYTF. CDR3 DNA: TGTGCCAGCAGCGACGGCTGGGGTGGCTATGGCTACACCTTC. The chain links TRBV5-5 to TRBJ1-2; no clear D gene. The CDR3 sequence is 14 residues long. Germline V CDR1 and CDR2: SGHKS, YYEKEE (reference sequence). The V gene lost 4 bases and the J gene lost 4 bases, with 14 bases spanning the gap.

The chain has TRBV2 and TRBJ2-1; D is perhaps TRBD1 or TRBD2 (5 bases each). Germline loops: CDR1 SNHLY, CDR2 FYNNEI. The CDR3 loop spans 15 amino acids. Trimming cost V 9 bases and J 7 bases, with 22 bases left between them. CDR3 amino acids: CASGGVATARNEQFF. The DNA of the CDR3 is TGTGCCAGTGGGGGTGTGGCTACCGCTCGGAATGAGCAGTTCTTC.

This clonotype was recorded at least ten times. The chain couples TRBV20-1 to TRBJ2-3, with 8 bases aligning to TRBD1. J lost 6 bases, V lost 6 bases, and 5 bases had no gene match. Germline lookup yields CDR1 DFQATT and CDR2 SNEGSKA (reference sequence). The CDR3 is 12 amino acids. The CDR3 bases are TGCAGTGCGTCGACAGGGGCCGATACGCAGTATTTT. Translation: CSASTGADTQYF.

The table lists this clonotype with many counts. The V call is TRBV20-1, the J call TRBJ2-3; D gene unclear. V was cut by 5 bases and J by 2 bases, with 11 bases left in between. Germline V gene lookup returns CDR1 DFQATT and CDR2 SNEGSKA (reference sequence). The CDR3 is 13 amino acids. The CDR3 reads CSARLADTDTQYF. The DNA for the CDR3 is TGCAGTGCTCGGCTCGCGGACACAGATACGCAGTATTTT.

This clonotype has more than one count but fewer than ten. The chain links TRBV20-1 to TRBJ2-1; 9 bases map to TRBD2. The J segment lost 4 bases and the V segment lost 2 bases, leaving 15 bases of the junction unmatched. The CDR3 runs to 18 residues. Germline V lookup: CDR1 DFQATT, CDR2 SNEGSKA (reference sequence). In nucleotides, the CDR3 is TGCAGTGCTAGACCCAAGTTAGCGGGAGAGAGGGGGTACAATGAGCAGTTCTTC. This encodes CSARPKLAGERGYNEQFF.

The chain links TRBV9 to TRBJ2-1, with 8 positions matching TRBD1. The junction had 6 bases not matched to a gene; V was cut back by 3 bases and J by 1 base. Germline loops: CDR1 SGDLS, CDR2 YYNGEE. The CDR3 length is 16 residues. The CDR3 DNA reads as TGTGCCAGCAGCGCTCAGGGGGCTCCATCCTACAATGAGCAGTTCTTC. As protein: CASSAQGAPSYNEQFF.

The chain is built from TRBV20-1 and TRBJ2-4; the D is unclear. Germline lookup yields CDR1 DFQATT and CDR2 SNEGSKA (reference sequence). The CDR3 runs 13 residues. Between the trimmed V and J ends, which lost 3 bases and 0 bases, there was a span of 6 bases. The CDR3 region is CSASPVAKNIQYF. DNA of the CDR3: TGCAGTGCTAGCCCCGTAGCCAAAAACATTCAGTACTTC.

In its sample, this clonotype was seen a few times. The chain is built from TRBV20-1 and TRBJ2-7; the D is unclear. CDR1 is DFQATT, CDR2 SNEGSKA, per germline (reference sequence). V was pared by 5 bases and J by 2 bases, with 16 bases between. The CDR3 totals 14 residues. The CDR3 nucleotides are TGCAGTGCTCGACAAGTCACCCGCGCCTACGAGCAGTACTTC. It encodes CSARQVTRAYEQYF.

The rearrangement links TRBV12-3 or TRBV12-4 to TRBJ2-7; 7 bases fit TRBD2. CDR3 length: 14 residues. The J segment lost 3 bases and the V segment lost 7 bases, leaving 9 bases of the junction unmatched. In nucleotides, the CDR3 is TGTGCCAGCAATCGGGGAGGGAGGATCTACGAGCAGTACTTC. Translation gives CASNRGGRIYEQYF.